This TCR beta chain is drawn from a study of cytomegalovirus exposure and HLA in healthy donors. About this clone: Its antigen remains unidentified.

The junction had 8 bases not matched to a gene; V was cut back by 0 bases and J by 10 bases. Germline V lookup: CDR1 MNHEY, CDR2 SVGAGI. The CDR3 consists of 14 residues. PCR employed 60 Vbeta and 13 Jbeta primers. TCRdb's copy holds only in-frame clones and misses some; the assay was immunoSEQ multiplex PCR. The sample holds over 200,000 clones, roughly 90% seen once. Notes on the study in general: Most CMV-associated TCR beta chains appeared HLA-restricted in a later analysis. Generally TCR sequences proved uncommon, though certain public TCRs appeared in numerous donors.

The sample was PBMCs. The chain employs TRBV6-5 and TRBJ1-2; 7 bases line up with TRBD1. This sequence originates from a young woman in good health and CMV-seronegative. CDR3 sequence: CASSYSRTGTVYTF. The CDR3, as DNA: TGTGCCAGCAGTTACTCACGGACAGGAACTGTCTACACCTTC.